Below, 20 T cell receptor beta chains from the same sample are listed, as sequenced in a study of radiotherapy plus CTLA-4 blockade in lung cancer. Produced via immunoSEQ multiplex PCR; TCRdb's table is partial and in-frame only. This sample has 70,000 to 90,000 clones, with less than 85% found just once. Sequenced material: peripheral blood, taken from a patient treated with radiotherapy plus ipilimumab. These receptors originate from a human donor with non-small cell lung cancer who had stable disease on radiotherapy plus ipilimumab.

The genes are TRBV5-6 and TRBJ2-7, with D uncertain. The germline V and J ends were trimmed by 0 bases and 0 bases, with 7 bases remaining between them. Germline V gene lookup returns CDR1 SGHDT and CDR2 YYEEEE. The CDR3 consists of 14 residues. The CDR3 is CASSLDRNSYEQYF. Here the CDR3 DNA reads TGTGCCAGCAGCTTGGACAGAAACTCCTACGAGCAGTACTTC. The full variable domain, its missing parts supplied by reference TRBV5-6 and TRBJ2-7, is DAGVTQSPTHLIKTRGQQVTLRCSPKSGHDTVSWYQQALGQGPQFIFQYYEEEERQRGNFPDRFSGHQFPNYSSELNVNALLLGDSALYLCASSLDRNSYEQYFGPGTRLTVT.

The V and J genes are TRBV18 and TRBJ2-5; D gene ambiguous. Trimming took off 5 bases at V and 2 bases at J, with 9 bases between the two ends. Germline V gene data show CDR1 as KGHSH and CDR2 as LQKENI. CDR3 size: 13 residues. In nucleotides, the CDR3 is TGTGCCAGCTCATCCATCGGGCAAGAGACCCAGTACTTC. Translating it yields CASSSIGQETQYF.

V gene TRBV10-2 combines with J gene TRBJ1-1; TRBD1 matches 8 bases. The CDR3 is 16 residues long. Germline loops: CDR1 WSHSY, CDR2 SAAADI. V lost 9 bases to trimming and J lost 0 bases; unmatched junction nucleotides: 12. This CDR3 reads CASSRGQGPLNTEAFF. The CDR3 region has the DNA TGCGCCAGTTCCCGAGGACAGGGCCCCTTGAACACTGAAGCTTTCTTT.

The chain carries TRBV6-1 and TRBJ1-4; D is unclear. The CDR3 covers 15 residues. Germline V gene lookup returns CDR1 MNHNS and CDR2 SASEGT. Trimming cost V 2 bases and J 0 bases, with 7 bases left between them. CDR3 amino acids: CASSERRATNEKLFF. CDR3 in DNA: TGTGCCAGCAGTGAACGGAGGGCAACTAATGAAAAACTGTTTTTT.

The V gene is TRBV5-1, the J gene TRBJ2-2; D is undetermined. The CDR3 covers 13 residues. V lost 0 bases to trimming and J lost 7 bases, with 7 bases between them. CDR1 SGHRS and CDR2 YFSETQ come from the germline V gene. CDR3 coding DNA: TGCGCCAGCAGCTTGGATGCTGGCGGGGAGCTGTTTTTT. Translating it yields CASSLDAGGELFF.

The genes are TRBV30 and TRBJ1-2, with 8 bases fitting TRBD1. The CDR3 runs to 17 residues. Germline V CDR1 and CDR2: GTSNPN, SVGIG (reference sequence). After removal of 0 bases from V and 4 bases from J, the junction contained 13 bases not matched to a gene. The CDR3 DNA reads as TGTGCCTGGAGTGTAAACCCCCGGGACAGGTCTTCCTATGGCTACACCTTC. It yields the protein CAWSVNPRDRSSYGYTF.

The chain is built from TRBV11-2 and TRBJ2-1; 9 bases fit TRBD2. The J segment lost 2 bases and the V segment lost 5 bases, leaving 4 bases of the junction unmatched. Germline V gene lookup returns CDR1 SGHAT and CDR2 FQNNGV. This CDR3 region has 15 residues. The CDR3 protein is CASSMVAGAYNEQFF. The CDR3 DNA reads TGTGCCAGCAGCATGGTAGCGGGAGCCTACAATGAGCAGTTCTTC.

The chain uses TRBV5-8 and TRBJ1-5, with 10 nucleotides matching TRBD1. Germline-derived CDR1 and CDR2 are SGHTS and YDEGEE. V lost 4 bases, J lost 4 bases, and 2 bases stayed unmatched. This CDR3 has 14 residues. DNA for the CDR3: TGTGCCAGCAGCAAGGACAGGGGGAATCAGCCCCAGCATTTT. Translating gives CASSKDRGNQPQHF.

The chain is built from TRBV28 and TRBJ1-5; D call uncertain. The V gene lost 4 bases and the J gene lost 3 bases, with 10 bases spanning the gap. Looked up from germline, CDR1 is MDHEN and CDR2 is SYDVKM. The CDR3 consists of 14 residues. The CDR3 reads CASSSPAFNQPQHF. The CDR3 nucleotides read TGTGCCAGCAGTTCCCCGGCTTTCAATCAGCCCCAGCATTTT.

The chain joins TRBV9 to TRBJ2-2; D gene ambiguous. The germline V gene has CDR1 SGDLS and CDR2 YYNGEE. Trimming took 2 bases from V and 5 from J, leaving 7 bases between them. The CDR3 runs 13 residues. CDR3 amino acids: CASSVTATGELFF. For the CDR3, the DNA is TGTGCCAGCAGCGTCACGGCTACCGGGGAGCTGTTTTTT.

This clone is a singleton in its sample. The rearrangement uses TRBV18 and TRBJ2-7, with 12 bases identical to TRBD1. The length of the CDR3 is 14 residues. Germline assignment: CDR1 KGHSH and CDR2 LQKENI. V trimming: 3 bases; J trimming: 7 bases; junction bases outside the gene matches: 4. CDR3 bases: TGTGCCAGCTCACCCTGGGACAGGGGGCTTGAGCAGTACTTC. Amino acids: CASSPWDRGLEQYF.

The gene calls are TRBV27 and TRBJ1-5, with D possibly matching TRBD1 (5 bases). This CDR3 spans 14 amino acids. V was cut by 0 bases and J by 6 bases, with 9 bases left in between. CDR1 is MNHEY, CDR2 SMNVEV, per germline (reference sequence). The CDR3 nucleotides are TGTGCCAGCAGTTTATCGGGGCCAGGTCAGCCCCAGCATTTT. This encodes CASSLSGPGQPQHF.

This clone was seen a few times. The CDR3 loop is CAISYDSGGTEAFF. CDR3 bases: TGTGCCATCAGTTATGACTCCGGGGGGACTGAAGCTTTCTTT. The chain couples TRBV10-3 to TRBJ1-1; possible D gene TRBD1, 5 bases. Germline CDR1 reads ENHRY; CDR2 reads SYGVKD. Trimming removed 5 bases from V and 5 bases from J, with 15 bases in between. There are 14 residues in the CDR3.

The rearrangement joins TRBV27 to TRBJ2-1; 9 bases align to TRBD2. Germline V gives CDR1 MNHEY, CDR2 SMNVEV (reference sequence). This CDR3 is built from 14 residues. The V and J ends lost 3 bases and 7 bases, in that order; junction bases with no gene match: 4. The CDR3 nucleotides read TGTGCCAGCAGTTTTAGCGGGAGTTTTAATGAGCAGTTCTTC. Translating it yields CASSFSGSFNEQFF.

The V call is TRBV5-1, the J call TRBJ2-7; the match to TRBD1 covers 8 bases. V trimming: 7 bases; J trimming: 5 bases; junction bases outside the gene matches: 14. Germline V gene data show CDR1 as SGHRS and CDR2 as YFSETQ. The CDR3 covers 15 residues. The DNA of the CDR3 is TGCGCCAGCGCATTCGGGACAGGAGCTTTCGACGAGCAGTACTTC. Translating gives CASAFGTGAFDEQYF.

This rearrangement joins TRBV29-1 to TRBJ2-5, with 14 bases aligning to TRBD2. The CDR3 is 15 residues long. With 8 bases clipped from V and 3 bases from J, the junction kept 8 bases outside the gene matches. The germline V gene has CDR1 SQVTM and CDR2 ANQGSEA. This chain's CDR3 is CSTKTSGGGEETQYF. The CDR3 DNA reads TGCAGCACCAAGACTAGCGGGGGGGGCGAAGAGACCCAGTACTTC.

This clone was detected a few times. The J gene is TRBJ1-5, the V gene TRBV5-1; D remains ambiguous. Trimming took 0 bases from V and 4 from J, leaving 11 bases between them. The CDR3 loop spans 15 amino acids. The V gene's germline CDR1 is SGHRS and CDR2 YFSETQ. The CDR3 bases are TGCGCCAGCAGCTTGGCCTTAGGAGAGAATCAGCCCCAGCATTTT. Its protein product is CASSLALGENQPQHF.

The V gene is TRBV6-5, the J gene TRBJ2-4; 9 bases map to TRBD1. This CDR3 has 16 amino acids. V gave up 2 bases and J gave up 3 bases; unmatched junction bases: 5. CDR1 MNHEY and CDR2 SVGAGI come from the germline V gene. The chain's CDR3 is CASSYTGGSGKNIQYF. The CDR3 coding sequence is TGTGCCAGCAGTTACACAGGGGGCAGTGGCAAAAACATTCAGTACTTC.

The rearrangement links TRBV5-1 to TRBJ2-3, with D perhaps TRBD2 (5 bases). Trimming took off 1 base at V and 0 bases at J, with 12 bases between the two ends. Germline values: CDR1 SGHRS, CDR2 YFSETQ. The CDR3 runs to 16 residues. CDR3 residues: CASSLQAASSTDTQYF. CDR3 sequence (DNA): TGCGCCAGCAGCTTGCAAGCGGCATCTAGCACAGATACGCAGTATTTT.

This clone was observed a handful of times. The chain combines TRBV5-1 with TRBJ1-1; D unresolved. V was trimmed by 0 bases and J by 7 bases, leaving 7 bases between them. The CDR3 loop spans 12 amino acids. Per the germline V gene, CDR1 is SGHRS and CDR2 is YFSETQ. The CDR3 nucleotides read TGCGCCAGCAGCTTGGATGGGGTTGAAGCTTTCTTT. Amino acid sequence: CASSLDGVEAFF.